Below are 26 T cell receptor beta chains sequenced from a single sample in a study of blood T cell repertoires in COVID-19. Profiling relied on immunoSEQ multiplex PCR, and the TCRdb table lists in-frame clones only, not all of them. This sample has 250,000 to 350,000 clones, with roughly 88% found just once. The sequenced material came from PBMCs or T cells enriched from blood (not recorded which). These receptors all stem from a woman in her 30s who had recovered from COVID-19.

The chain links TRBV6-2 or TRBV6-3 to TRBJ1-6, with D possibly matching TRBD1 (5 bases). Germline CDR1 and CDR2: MNHEY and SVGEGT. V was clipped by 5 bases and J by 3 bases, with 11 bases between them. The CDR3 contains 15 residues. The CDR3 here is CASSRGINYNSPLHF. For the CDR3, the DNA is TGTGCCAGCAGTCGGGGGATAAACTATAATTCACCCCTCCACTTT.

This CDR3 is CASSLETGDEQYF. Here the CDR3 DNA reads TGTGCCAGCAGCCTGGAGACAGGGGACGAGCAGTACTTC. V is TRBV5-6 and J is TRBJ2-7; 8 nucleotides align to TRBD1. Germline V gene data show CDR1 as SGHDT and CDR2 as YYEEEE. The CDR3 totals 13 residues. The V and J ends lost 4 bases and 5 bases, in that order; junction bases with no gene match: 5.

The chain employs TRBV7-6 and TRBJ1-3; TRBD1 might be the D (6 bases). The germline CDR1 and CDR2 sequences are SGHVS and FNYEAQ. Trimming shortened V by 0 bases and J by 4 bases, and 16 bases separated the two germline ends. The CDR3 runs to 17 residues. The CDR3, as DNA: TGTGCCAGCAGCTTAGCCCCAACCCCAACAGGGGGAAACACCATATATTTT. Its translation is CASSLAPTPTGGNTIYF.

V and J are TRBV2 and TRBJ1-6; 7 positions agree with TRBD1. Germline lookup yields CDR1 SNHLY and CDR2 FYNNEI. The CDR3 extends over 15 amino acids. V gave up 1 base and J gave up 6 bases; unmatched junction bases: 3. The CDR3 loop is CASSEVGGLNSPLHF. The DNA for the CDR3 is TGTGCCAGCAGTGAAGTAGGGGGCCTTAATTCACCCCTCCACTTT.

The V call is TRBV28, the J call TRBJ1-1; possible D gene TRBD1, 6 bases. Trimming removed 1 base at V and 3 bases at J, with 21 bases between. The CDR3 spans 18 residues. The germline CDR1 and CDR2 sequences are MDHEN and SYDVKM. The CDR3 here is CASSLLWSTGRGDTEAFF. CDR3 coding DNA: TGTGCCAGCAGTTTATTATGGTCTACAGGGCGGGGGGACACTGAAGCTTTCTTT.

J is TRBJ1-5 and V is TRBV11-2; D not resolved. CDR3 length: 15 amino acids. Germline V gene sequence: CDR1 SGHAT, CDR2 FQNNGV. V dropped 0 bases and J dropped 4 bases, with 10 bases sitting between them. The CDR3 reads CASSLDQVGNQPQHF. Here the CDR3 DNA reads TGTGCCAGCAGCTTAGACCAGGTTGGGAATCAGCCCCAGCATTTT.

The chain uses TRBV7-9 and TRBJ2-5, with 8 nucleotides matching TRBD1. There are 17 residues in the CDR3. The V gene end was trimmed by 4 bases and the J gene end by 4 bases; junction bases not matched to a gene: 14. CDR1 and CDR2 (germline): SEHNR, FQNEAQ (reference sequence). The CDR3 reads CASSSLPGRQGAETQYF. CDR3 in DNA: TGTGCCAGCAGCTCCCTCCCCGGCAGGCAGGGGGCAGAGACCCAGTACTTC.

V gene TRBV30 combines with J gene TRBJ1-2; perhaps TRBD1 as D (6 bases). This CDR3 is 12 amino acids long. Germline V gene sequence: CDR1 GTSNPN, CDR2 SVGIG (reference sequence). Trimming removed 2 bases at V and 7 bases at J, with 11 bases between. In DNA form, the CDR3 reads TGTGCCTGGAGTCTGACAGGTAGTGGCTACACCTTC. It specifies CAWSLTGSGYTF.

The rearrangement joins TRBV10-3 to TRBJ2-2, with 8 bases aligning to TRBD2. Germline V gene sequence: CDR1 ENHRY, CDR2 SYGVKD. J was trimmed by 3 bases and V by 2 bases; bases with no gene match: 11. This CDR3 has 18 residues. The CDR3 region is CAISETRGAAPHTGELFF. DNA of the CDR3: TGTGCCATCAGTGAGACGCGGGGGGCGGCCCCACACACCGGGGAGCTGTTTTTT.

This chain uses TRBV27 with TRBJ1-5; D is possibly TRBD1 (5 bases). This CDR3 spans 12 amino acids. Germline V lookup: CDR1 MNHEY, CDR2 SMNVEV (reference sequence). Trimming stripped 5 bases from V and 12 bases from J, with 14 bases between. The CDR3 region is CASSANSGLQHF. CDR3 bases: TGTGCCAGCAGTGCCAATTCGGGACTCCAGCATTTT.

The chain recombines TRBV9 with TRBJ1-6, with TRBD1 identical over 7 bases. Germline loops: CDR1 SGDLS, CDR2 YYNGEE. The junction had 2 bases not matched to a gene; V was cut back by 0 bases and J by 5 bases. The CDR3 consists of 15 residues. As DNA, the CDR3 is TGTGCCAGCAGCGTAGGAGGGGGCGATAATTCACCCCTCCACTTT. It codes for CASSVGGGDNSPLHF. The whole variable domain, filled in from reference TRBV9 and TRBJ1-6, reads DSGVTQTPKHLITATGQRVTLRCSPRSGDLSVYWYQQSLDQGLQFLIQYYNGEERAKGNILERFSAQQFPDLHSELNLSSLELGDSALYFCASSVGGGDNSPLHFGNGTRLTVT.

The rearrangement joins TRBV4-1 to TRBJ2-2; 11 bases are shared with TRBD2. Germline V lookup: CDR1 MGHRA, CDR2 YSYEKL. V lost 4 bases, J lost 7 bases, and 8 bases stayed unmatched. The CDR3 consists of 16 residues. CDR3 sequence: CASSRSGGAVSGELFF. CDR3 DNA sequence: TGCGCCAGCAGCCGTAGCGGGGGGGCCGTTAGCGGGGAGCTGTTTTTT.

This rearrangement joins TRBV6-5 to TRBJ2-7; weak D call: TRBD2 (6 bases). V was cut by 0 bases and J by 7 bases, with 10 bases left in between. CDR1 and CDR2 (germline): MNHEY, SVGAGI. The CDR3 loop spans 13 amino acids. CDR3 nucleotide sequence: TGTGCCAGCAGTTACTCAGGAGGGGTTGAGCAGTACTTC. It specifies CASSYSGGVEQYF.

This clone was detected only once. V is TRBV7-2 and J is TRBJ2-7, with a possible D match to TRBD2 (5 bases). The CDR3 totals 14 residues. The V end was cut by 5 bases, the J end by 0 bases, with 11 bases between. CDR1 is SGHTA and CDR2 is FQGNSA in the germline V gene. This CDR3 is CASSRVGSSYEQYF. CDR3 coding DNA: TGTGCCAGCAGCCGGGTTGGGAGCTCCTACGAGCAGTACTTC.

The J gene is TRBJ1-2, the V gene TRBV27; TRBD1 is a possible D gene (5 bases). V lost 2 bases and J lost 7, with 14 bases in between. The germline V gene encodes CDR1 MNHEY and CDR2 SMNVEV (reference sequence). The CDR3 runs 14 residues. The CDR3, as DNA: TGTGCCAGCAGTTTAATAGCCTACCAGGGTGGCTACACCTTC. Translating gives CASSLIAYQGGYTF.

The CDR3 spells CASSFRGNTEAFF. In DNA, the CDR3 is TGTGCCAGCAGTTTTAGGGGGAACACTGAAGCTTTCTTT. The rearrangement uses TRBV12-3 or TRBV12-4 and TRBJ1-1; the D gene is possibly TRBD1 (5 bases). This CDR3 spans 13 amino acids. V gave up 3 bases and J gave up 1 base, with 6 bases separating them.

This chain connects TRBV5-4 to TRBJ2-7; TRBD2 agrees at 9 bases. The ends lost 2 bases at V and 3 bases at J; junction bases unmatched: 6. CDR1 is SGHNT, CDR2 YYREEE, per germline (reference sequence). The CDR3 totals 15 residues. Here the CDR3 DNA reads TGTGCCAGCAGCTTTGCGGGGGGGGCCGACTACGAGCAGTACTTC. It specifies CASSFAGGADYEQYF.

The chain is built from TRBV7-9 and TRBJ1-1, with 7 positions matching TRBD1. The CDR3 has 14 amino acids. The junction had 3 bases not matched to a gene; V was cut back by 5 bases and J by 0 bases. CDR1 is SEHNR, CDR2 FQNEAQ, per germline (reference sequence). The CDR3 DNA reads as TGTGCCAGCAGCATAGACAGGGTGAACACTGAAGCTTTCTTT. Protein: CASSIDRVNTEAFF.

This chain uses TRBV4-1 with TRBJ2-3; 9 bases align to TRBD2. CDR3 size: 20 residues. Germline CDR1 and CDR2: MGHRA and YSYEKL. Trimming at V came to 4 bases and at J to 0 bases, leaving 17 bases not matched to a gene. The CDR3 nucleotides are TGCGCCAGCAGCCTCCGACTTGCGAGCGGGGGGCCACGTAGCACAGATACGCAGTATTTT. This encodes CASSLRLASGGPRSTDTQYF.

The chain combines TRBV7-9 with TRBJ1-5; TRBD1 is a possible D gene (5 bases). CDR3 length: 12 residues. Germline loops: CDR1 SEHNR, CDR2 FQNEAQ (reference sequence). Trimming removed 5 bases from V and 9 bases from J, with 11 bases in between. CDR3 in amino acids: CASSPLGGPQHF. CDR3 nucleotide sequence: TGTGCCAGCAGCCCCCTCGGGGGGCCCCAGCATTTT.

J is TRBJ2-7 and V is TRBV2; no reliable D call. The CDR3 totals 13 residues. The germline V gene encodes CDR1 SNHLY and CDR2 FYNNEI. V was pared by 7 bases and J by 2 bases, with 12 bases between. CDR3 in DNA: TGTGCCAGCACGAGAGTCGAGACCTACGAGCAGTACTTC. It specifies CASTRVETYEQYF.

The chain has TRBV9 and TRBJ2-5, with 13 bases identical to TRBD2. The CDR3 contains 18 residues. CDR1 and CDR2 (germline): SGDLS, YYNGEE. V lost 0 bases, J lost 1 base, and 6 bases stayed unmatched. The CDR3 is CASSVGTSGSNFQETQYF. The CDR3 bases are TGTGCCAGCAGCGTAGGGACTAGCGGGAGCAACTTCCAAGAGACCCAGTACTTC.

The CDR3 spells CASSLADRGRSPLHF. For the CDR3, the DNA is TGTGCCAGCAGCTTAGCGGACAGGGGCCGTTCACCCCTCCACTTT. The rearrangement joins TRBV7-2 to TRBJ1-6; 9 bases align to TRBD1. V trimming: 0 bases; J trimming: 9 bases; junction bases outside the gene matches: 3. Germline V lookup: CDR1 SGHTA, CDR2 FQGNSA. The CDR3 covers 15 residues.

This clone was seen at least ten times. The chain couples TRBV27 to TRBJ1-6, with D hard to call. Germline V gives CDR1 MNHEY, CDR2 SMNVEV (reference sequence). The V end was cut by 5 bases, the J end by 6 bases, with 17 bases between. The CDR3 has 16 residues. CDR3 coding DNA: TGTGCCAGCAGTCTGATGCTGGGCCACCCTAATTCACCCCTCCACTTT. Translation gives CASSLMLGHPNSPLHF.

Remarks on this clone: This specimen includes other DNA sequences encoding the same CDR3. This chain connects TRBV18 to TRBJ1-5; TRBD1 agrees at 8 bases. The CDR3 is 13 amino acids. The germline V gene has CDR1 KGHSH and CDR2 LQKENI. Losses at the gene ends were 5 bases for V and 4 bases for J; bases not matched to a gene: 1. The DNA of the CDR3 is TGTGCCAGCTCAAGGGACAGGAATCAGCCCCAGCATTTT. Protein sequence: CASSRDRNQPQHF.

The chain combines TRBV24-1 with TRBJ1-2; 9 nucleotides match TRBD1. CDR1 KGHDR and CDR2 SFDVKD come from the germline V gene. The CDR3 consists of 13 residues. V was pared by 7 bases and J by 7 bases, with 6 bases of the junction left unmatched. The CDR3 DNA reads TGTGCCACCAGGGGACAGGGCCCCAGTGGCTACACCTTC. Protein sequence: CATRGQGPSGYTF.